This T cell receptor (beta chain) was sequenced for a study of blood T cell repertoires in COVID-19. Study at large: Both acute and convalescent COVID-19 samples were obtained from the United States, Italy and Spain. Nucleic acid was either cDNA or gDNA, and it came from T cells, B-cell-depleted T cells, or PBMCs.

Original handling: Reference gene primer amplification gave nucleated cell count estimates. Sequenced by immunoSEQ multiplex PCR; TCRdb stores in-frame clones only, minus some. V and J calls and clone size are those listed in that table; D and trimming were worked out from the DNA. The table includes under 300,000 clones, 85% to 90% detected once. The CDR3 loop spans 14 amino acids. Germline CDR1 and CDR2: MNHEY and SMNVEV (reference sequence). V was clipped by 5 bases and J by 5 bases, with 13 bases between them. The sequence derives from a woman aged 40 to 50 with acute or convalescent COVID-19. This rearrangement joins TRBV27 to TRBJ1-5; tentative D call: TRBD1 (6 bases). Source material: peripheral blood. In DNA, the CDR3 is TGTGCCAGCAGTCAATGGGGGCCTGATCAGCCCCAGCATTTT. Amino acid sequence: CASSQWGPDQPQHF.